The 7 T cell receptor beta chains presented below share a single source sample, sequenced in a study of OX40 agonist ivuxolimab in advanced cancers. TCRdb's table, derived via immunoSEQ multiplex PCR, lists solely in-frame clones and lacks some. Of 45,000 to 50,000 clones in the sample, approximately 91% were seen once. The sample here was CD4+ or CD8+ T cells sorted from blood, taken in a trial of the OX40 agonist ivuxolimab. The receptors were gathered from an adult with an advanced solid tumor such as melanoma, head and neck, liver or kidney cancer.

The chain is built from TRBV29-1 and TRBJ2-3; TRBD2 matches at 8 bases. The ends lost 5 bases at V and 0 bases at J; junction bases unmatched: 4. The CDR3 length is 14 residues. Germline CDR1 is SQVTM and CDR2 is ANQGSEA. The CDR3 loop reads CSVKAGVSTDTQYF. The CDR3 nucleotides are TGCAGCGTTAAAGCGGGGGTTAGCACAGATACGCAGTATTTT.

Note on this clone: This sample also contains other DNA sequences that code for the same CDR3. The V call is TRBV5-5, the J call TRBJ2-5; 8 bases agree with TRBD1. The V gene end was trimmed by 0 bases and the J gene end by 5 bases; junction bases not matched to a gene: 3. The CDR3 is 14 residues long. Germline CDR1 reads SGHKS; CDR2 reads YYEKEE (reference sequence). CDR3 coding DNA: TGTGCCAGCAGCTTGGGGACAGGGAGCGAGACCCAGTACTTC. This gives the protein CASSLGTGSETQYF.

The chain has TRBV13 and TRBJ2-7, with 9 bases lining up with TRBD2. The CDR3 has 17 residues. The ends lost 5 bases at V and 6 bases at J; junction bases unmatched: 17. The germline V gene has CDR1 PRHDT and CDR2 FYEKMQ (reference sequence). The CDR3 spells CASSPGPSGGPIPEQYF. The DNA for the CDR3 is TGTGCCAGCAGCCCAGGACCCAGCGGGGGGCCCATCCCCGAGCAGTACTTC.

V is TRBV11-2 and J is TRBJ1-6, with D possibly matching TRBD1 (5 bases). The CDR3 consists of 15 residues. In germline, CDR1 is SGHAT, CDR2 FQNNGV. V lost 1 base and J lost 7, with 11 bases in between. CDR3 region: CASSLVGGRNSPLHF. CDR3 sequence (DNA): TGTGCCAGCAGCTTAGTTGGGGGGAGGAATTCACCCCTCCACTTT.

This rearrangement joins TRBV5-1 to TRBJ2-1; D not certain. V lost 4 bases and J 0 bases, leaving 11 bases between the germline ends. CDR3 length: 15 residues. Per the germline V gene, CDR1 is SGHRS and CDR2 is YFSETQ. This chain's CDR3 is CASSRMPFSYNEQFF. DNA for the CDR3: TGCGCCAGCAGCCGCATGCCGTTCTCCTACAATGAGCAGTTCTTC.

This chain uses TRBV28 with TRBJ1-5; perhaps TRBD1 as D (5 bases). This CDR3 is 15 amino acids long. Germline V gives CDR1 MDHEN, CDR2 SYDVKM. Trimming took 5 bases from V and 3 from J, leaving 14 bases between them. CDR3 protein: CASSSDRRNNQPQHF. In DNA form, the CDR3 reads TGTGCCAGCAGTAGTGACAGAAGGAACAATCAGCCCCAGCATTTT.

J is TRBJ2-2 and V is TRBV2, with TRBD2 matching 11 bases. Germline CDR1 reads SNHLY; CDR2 reads FYNNEI. The CDR3 length is 14 residues. Trimming took 9 bases from V and 6 from J; bases not matched to a gene: 6. CDR3 nucleotide sequence: TGTGCCAGGACTAGCGGGGCCGTCCCCGGGGAGCTGTTTTTT. Its translation is CARTSGAVPGELFF.